Listed here are 17 T cell receptor beta chains from one sample, sequenced in a study of control samples from healthy donors and cancer patients. Libraries were prepared by immunoSEQ multiplex PCR; TCRdb keeps only in-frame clonotypes and omits some of them. The sample yields tens of thousands of clones, 90% to 95% seen once. Sequenced: PBMCs. The receptors stem from a woman in her forties with lung cancer.

The chain employs TRBV7-6 and TRBJ1-1; the match to TRBD1 covers 8 bases. Trimming at V came to 4 bases and at J to 2 bases, leaving 3 bases not matched to a gene. This CDR3 is 14 amino acids long. Germline V gives CDR1 SGHVS, CDR2 FNYEAQ. CDR3 amino acids: CASSYRGINTEAFF. The CDR3 DNA is TGTGCCAGCAGCTACAGGGGGATAAACACTGAAGCTTTCTTT. The variable domain in full, with the rest retrieved from reference TRBV7-6 and TRBJ1-1, is GAGVSQSPRYKVTKRGQDVALRCDPISGHVSLYWYRQALGQGPEFLTYFNYEAQQDKSGLPNDRFSAERPEGSISTLTIQRTEQRDSAMYRCASSYRGINTEAFFGQGTRLTVV.

The CDR3 here is CATRYRSGEPQHF. The DNA for the CDR3 is TGTGCCACCAGGTATCGGTCAGGAGAACCCCAGCATTTT. The chain employs TRBV24-1 and TRBJ1-5, with D unclear. The CDR3 runs 13 residues. CDR1 is KGHDR, CDR2 SFDVKD, per germline. V gave up 7 bases and J gave up 10 bases, with 16 bases separating them.

This clone occurred once. V gene TRBV7-9 combines with J gene TRBJ1-5; the match to TRBD1 covers 9 bases. Germline values: CDR1 SEHNR, CDR2 FQNEAQ (reference sequence). The CDR3 extends over 16 amino acids. Unmatched junction bases numbered 7, after V lost 5 bases and J lost 2 bases. Written as DNA, the CDR3 is TGTGCCAGCAGCCATACGGGACAGGGTGGCAATCAGCCCCAGCATTTT. Residues: CASSHTGQGGNQPQHF.

The chain uses TRBV27 and TRBJ2-4; D is possibly TRBD1 (6 bases). The CDR3 covers 15 residues. V lost 7 bases and J 7 bases, leaving 20 bases between the germline ends. CDR1 and CDR2 from the germline V gene are MNHEY and SMNVEV (reference sequence). The DNA for the CDR3 is TGTGCCAGCAAACCTATAACAGGGTTTAACAACATTCAGTACTTC. This gives the protein CASKPITGFNNIQYF.

This clone was recorded once. V usage is TRBV19 and J usage is TRBJ2-7; D is ambiguous. The CDR3 is 15 residues long. Germline assignment: CDR1 LNHDA and CDR2 SQIVND (reference sequence). The V and J ends lost 5 bases and 4 bases respectively, with 18 bases between them. CDR3 sequence reads: CASSASWGQLYEQYF. In nucleotides, the CDR3 is TGTGCCAGTAGTGCCTCCTGGGGTCAGTTGTACGAGCAGTACTTC. Variable domain in full (rest from reference TRBV19 and TRBJ2-7): DGGITQSPKYLFRKEGQNVTLSCEQNLNHDAMYWYRQDPGQGLRLIYYSQIVNDFQKGDIAEGYSVSREKKESFPLTVTSAQKNPTAFYLCASSASWGQLYEQYFGPGTRLTVT.

CDR3 nucleotide sequence: TGCGCCAGCAGCTTGGCGAGGAGCTCGGTTAACTATGGCTACACCTTC. Translating it yields CASSLARSSVNYGYTF. The gene calls are TRBV5-1 and TRBJ1-2; D is undetermined. In germline, CDR1 is SGHRS, CDR2 YFSETQ. The CDR3 runs to 16 residues. The V gene lost 0 bases and the J gene lost 1 base, with 13 bases spanning the gap.

The DNA of the CDR3 is TGTGCCAGCAGCCGTGGAACGGGACGCCCGATGGACACCATATATTTT. As protein: CASSRGTGRPMDTIYF. The chain carries TRBV5-6 and TRBJ1-3, with a weak D call TRBD1 (5 bases). Between the trimmed V and J ends, which lost 4 bases and 8 bases, there was a span of 22 bases. From germline, CDR1 is SGHDT and CDR2 YYEEEE. The CDR3 consists of 16 residues.

This clone appeared a single time. The genes are TRBV19 and TRBJ1-1, with 7 bases fitting TRBD1. The V and J ends lost 7 bases and 2 bases, in that order; junction bases with no gene match: 10. Germline CDR1 reads LNHDA; CDR2 reads SQIVND (reference sequence). CDR3 length: 15 amino acids. CDR3 DNA sequence: TGTGCCAGTATCCATTGGGGACAGTCCAACACTGAAGCTTTCTTT. Encoded protein: CASIHWGQSNTEAFF.

This chain uses TRBV18 with TRBJ2-7; 9 bases are shared with TRBD1. Germline CDR1 KGHSH, CDR2 LQKENI. The CDR3 extends over 17 amino acids. After removal of 4 bases from V and 6 bases from J, the junction contained 16 bases not matched to a gene. In DNA form, the CDR3 reads TGTGCCAGCTCACTACCCCGATACCCGACAGGGGGGAGCGAGCAGTACTTC. The encoded protein is CASSLPRYPTGGSEQYF.

The table lists this clone with a count of one. This chain links TRBV13 with TRBJ1-1; D is unclear. CDR1 and CDR2 from the germline V gene are PRHDT and FYEKMQ (reference sequence). Trimming left V 2 bases short and J 1 base short, with 5 bases between. The CDR3 is 13 amino acids. CDR3 DNA: TGTGCCAGCAGCTTACAGGAGAACACTGAAGCTTTCTTT. Translation gives CASSLQENTEAFF.

This chain links TRBV3-1 (or the pseudogene TRBV3-2) with TRBJ2-5, with a possible D match to TRBD2 (6 bases). Germline CDR1 is LGHDT and CDR2 is YNNKEL (reference sequence). V was cut by 6 bases and J by 5 bases, with 16 bases left in between. The CDR3 is made up of 14 amino acids. The CDR3 here is CASSRRLEGETQYF. The DNA for the CDR3 is TGTGCCAGCAGTCGCCGACTAGAAGGGGAGACCCAGTACTTC.

The chain uses TRBV7-9 and TRBJ1-1; no reliable D call. Germline loops: CDR1 SEHNR, CDR2 FQNEAQ (reference sequence). V lost 3 bases, J lost 1 base, and 3 bases lay in between. The CDR3 has 12 residues. CDR3 sequence (DNA): TGTGCCAGCAGCTTTGAGAACACTGAAGCTTTCTTT. It translates to CASSFENTEAFF.

The chain couples TRBV27 to TRBJ2-3, with 8 bases identical to TRBD2. Germline V gives CDR1 MNHEY, CDR2 SMNVEV (reference sequence). The V and J ends lost 4 bases and 8 bases, in that order; junction bases with no gene match: 2. The CDR3 sequence is 12 residues long. CDR3: CASSSRGGTQYF. CDR3 coding DNA: TGTGCCAGCAGTTCCCGGGGGGGTACGCAGTATTTT.

The sample holds a few counts of this clone. The chain employs TRBV5-6 and TRBJ2-3; no clear D gene. The CDR3 runs 13 residues. The germline V gene encodes CDR1 SGHDT and CDR2 YYEEEE. V shed 2 bases and J shed 3 bases, with 7 bases lying between them. The CDR3 region has the DNA TGTGCCAGCAGCTTAGCAGGTACAGATACGCAGTATTTT. Translated, it gives CASSLAGTDTQYF.

The chain joins TRBV7-6 to TRBJ1-3, with 9 bases that match TRBD1. Germline trimming cut 5 bases from V and 4 bases from J; bases unmatched to any gene: 18. In germline, CDR1 is SGHVS, CDR2 FNYEAQ. This CDR3 region has 19 residues. In DNA form, the CDR3 reads TGTGCCAGCAGCCGACAGGGGGATTTGTTCGCATCTTCCGGAAACACCATATATTTT. Translating it yields CASSRQGDLFASSGNTIYF.

This chain uses TRBV12-5 with TRBJ1-3, with TRBD1 identical over 7 bases. The germline gives CDR1 LGHNT, CDR2 FRNRAP. The CDR3 sequence is 15 residues long. V lost 2 bases, J lost 2 bases, and 3 bases stayed unmatched. This CDR3 reads CASGLLQGTGNTIYF. Here the CDR3 DNA reads TGTGCTAGTGGTTTGTTACAGGGGACTGGAAACACCATATATTTT.

This clone has just one count. The chain uses TRBV5-8 and TRBJ1-1; 7 bases are shared with TRBD1. With 1 base clipped from V and 5 bases from J, the junction kept 5 bases outside the gene matches. The germline V gene has CDR1 SGHTS and CDR2 YDEGEE. The CDR3 contains 14 residues. The CDR3 DNA follows: TGTGCCAGCAGCTTGTGGGCAGGGGGAACTGAAGCTTTCTTT. It codes for CASSLWAGGTEAFF. The complete variable domain, with remaining parts taken from reference TRBV5-8 and TRBJ1-1, reads EAGVTQSPTHLIKTRGQQATLRCSPISGHTSVYWYQQALGLGLQFLLWYDEGEERNRGNFPPRFSGRQFPNYSSELNVNALELEDSALYLCASSLWAGGTEAFFGQGTRLTVV.